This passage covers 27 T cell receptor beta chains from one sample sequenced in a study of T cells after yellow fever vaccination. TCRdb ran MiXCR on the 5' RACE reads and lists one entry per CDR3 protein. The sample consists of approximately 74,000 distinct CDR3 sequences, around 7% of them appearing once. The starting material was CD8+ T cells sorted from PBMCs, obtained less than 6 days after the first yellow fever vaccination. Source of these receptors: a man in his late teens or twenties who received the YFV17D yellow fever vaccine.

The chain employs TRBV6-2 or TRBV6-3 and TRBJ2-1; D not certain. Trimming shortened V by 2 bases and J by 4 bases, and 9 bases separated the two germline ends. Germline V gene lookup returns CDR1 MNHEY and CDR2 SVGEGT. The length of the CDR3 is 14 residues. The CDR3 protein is CASSYPSMYNEQFF. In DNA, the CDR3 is TGTGCCAGCAGTTACCCTAGTATGTACAATGAGCAGTTCTTC.

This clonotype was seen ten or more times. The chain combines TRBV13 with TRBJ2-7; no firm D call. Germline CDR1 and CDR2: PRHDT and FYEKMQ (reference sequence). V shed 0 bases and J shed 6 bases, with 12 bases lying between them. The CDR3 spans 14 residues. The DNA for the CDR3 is TGTGCCAGCAGCTTAGGCTCGTGGGGAACCGAGCAGTACTTC. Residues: CASSLGSWGTEQYF.

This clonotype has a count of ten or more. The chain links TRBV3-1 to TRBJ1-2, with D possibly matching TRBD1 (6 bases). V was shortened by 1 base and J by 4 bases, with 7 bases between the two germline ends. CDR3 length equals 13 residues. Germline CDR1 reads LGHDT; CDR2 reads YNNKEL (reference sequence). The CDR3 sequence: CASSQGTVYGYTF. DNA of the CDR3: TGTGCCAGCAGCCAAGGGACAGTCTATGGCTACACCTTC.

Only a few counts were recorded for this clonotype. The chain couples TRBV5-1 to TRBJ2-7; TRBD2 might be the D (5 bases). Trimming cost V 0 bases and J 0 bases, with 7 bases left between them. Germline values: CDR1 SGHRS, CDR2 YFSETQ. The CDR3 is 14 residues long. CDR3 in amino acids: CASSLATSSYEQYF. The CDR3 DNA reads TGCGCCAGCAGCTTGGCCACTAGCTCCTACGAGCAGTACTTC.

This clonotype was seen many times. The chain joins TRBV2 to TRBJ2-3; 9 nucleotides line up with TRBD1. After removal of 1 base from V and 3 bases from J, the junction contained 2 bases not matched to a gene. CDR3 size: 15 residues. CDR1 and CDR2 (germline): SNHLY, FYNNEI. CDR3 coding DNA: TGTGCCAGCAGTGAAGGGACAGGGGTTACAGATACGCAGTATTTT. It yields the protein CASSEGTGVTDTQYF.

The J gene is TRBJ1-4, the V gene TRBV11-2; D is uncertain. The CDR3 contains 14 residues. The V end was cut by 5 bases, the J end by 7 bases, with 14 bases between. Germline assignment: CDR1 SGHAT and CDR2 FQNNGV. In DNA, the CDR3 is TGTGCCAGCAGCCGGTGGGAATTGAGTGAAAAACTGTTTTTT. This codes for CASSRWELSEKLFF.

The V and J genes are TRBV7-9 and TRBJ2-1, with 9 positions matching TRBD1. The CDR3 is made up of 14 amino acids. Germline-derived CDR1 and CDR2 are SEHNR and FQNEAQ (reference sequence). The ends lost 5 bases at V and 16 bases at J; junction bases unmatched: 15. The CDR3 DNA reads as TGTGCCAGCAGCCCGACAGGTGTGGGACAGGGTTTTTTCTTC. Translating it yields CASSPTGVGQGFFF.

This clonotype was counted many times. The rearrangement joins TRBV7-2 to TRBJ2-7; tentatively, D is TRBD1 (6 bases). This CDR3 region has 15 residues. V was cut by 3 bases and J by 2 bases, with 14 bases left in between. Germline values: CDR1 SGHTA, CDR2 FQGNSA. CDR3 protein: CASSFGGGGTYEQYF. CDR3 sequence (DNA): TGTGCCAGCAGCTTTGGGGGTGGGGGCACCTACGAGCAGTACTTC.

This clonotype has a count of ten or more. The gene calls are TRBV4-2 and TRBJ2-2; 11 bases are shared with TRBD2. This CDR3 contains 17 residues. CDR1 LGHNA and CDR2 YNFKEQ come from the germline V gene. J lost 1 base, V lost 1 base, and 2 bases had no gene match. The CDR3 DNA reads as TGTGCCAGCAGCCAAGGACTAGCGGGGCAGAACACCGGGGAGCTGTTTTTT. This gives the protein CASSQGLAGQNTGELFF.

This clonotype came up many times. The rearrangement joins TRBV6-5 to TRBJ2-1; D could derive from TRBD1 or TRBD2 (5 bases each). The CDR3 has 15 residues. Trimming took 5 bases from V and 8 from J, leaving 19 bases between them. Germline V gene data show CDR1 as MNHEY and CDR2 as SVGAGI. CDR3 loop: CASSPPTVGADEQFF. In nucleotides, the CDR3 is TGTGCCAGCAGTCCACCGACAGTCGGGGCGGATGAGCAGTTCTTC.

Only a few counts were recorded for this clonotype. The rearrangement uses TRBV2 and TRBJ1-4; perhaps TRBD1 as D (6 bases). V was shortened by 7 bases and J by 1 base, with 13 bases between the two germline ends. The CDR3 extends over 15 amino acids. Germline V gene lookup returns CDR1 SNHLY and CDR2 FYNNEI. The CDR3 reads CASKGGRRTNEKLFF. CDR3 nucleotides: TGTGCCAGCAAAGGGGGGCGGCGAACTAATGAAAAACTGTTTTTT.

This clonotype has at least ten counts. CDR3 sequence (DNA): TGCGCCAGCAGCAGTCAACGCGGGGGTCAAGAGACCCAGTACTTC. It translates to CASSSQRGGQETQYF. This chain connects TRBV4-3 to TRBJ2-5, with TRBD2 identical over 7 bases. The germline V gene has CDR1 LGHNA and CDR2 YSLEER. The CDR3 runs to 15 residues. After removal of 5 bases from V and 2 bases from J, the junction contained 8 bases not matched to a gene.

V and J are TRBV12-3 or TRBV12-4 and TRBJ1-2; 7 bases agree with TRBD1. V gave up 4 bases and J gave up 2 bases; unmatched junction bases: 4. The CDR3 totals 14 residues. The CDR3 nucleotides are TGTGCCAGCAGTTCCGAGACAGGGAACTATGGCTACACCTTC. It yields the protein CASSSETGNYGYTF.

CDR3 loop: CASSALAGDEQYF. In nucleotides, the CDR3 is TGCGCCAGCAGTGCCCTAGCGGGGGACGAGCAGTACTTC. This chain uses TRBV10-2 with TRBJ2-7; 10 nucleotides line up with TRBD2. This CDR3 contains 13 residues. V lost 4 bases and J lost 5; bases outside the gene matches: 2. The germline gives CDR1 WSHSY, CDR2 SAAADI.

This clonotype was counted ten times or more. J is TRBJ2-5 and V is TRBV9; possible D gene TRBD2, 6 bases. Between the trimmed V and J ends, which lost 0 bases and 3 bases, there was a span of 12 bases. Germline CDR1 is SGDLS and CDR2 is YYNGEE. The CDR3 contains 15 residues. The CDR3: CASSVGVGGEETQYF. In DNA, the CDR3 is TGTGCCAGCAGCGTAGGCGTTGGCGGGGAAGAGACCCAGTACTTC.

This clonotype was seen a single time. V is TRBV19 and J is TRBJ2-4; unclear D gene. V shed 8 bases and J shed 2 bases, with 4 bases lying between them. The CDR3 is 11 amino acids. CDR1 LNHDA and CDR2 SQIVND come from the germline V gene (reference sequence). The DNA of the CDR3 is TGTGCCAGTGGGACCAAAAACATTCAGTACTTC. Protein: CASGTKNIQYF. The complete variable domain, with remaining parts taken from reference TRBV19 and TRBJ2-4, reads DGGITQSPKYLFRKEGQNVTLSCEQNLNHDAMYWYRQDPGQGLRLIYYSQIVNDFQKGDIAEGYSVSREKKESFPLTVTSAQKNPTAFYLCASGTKNIQYFGAGTRLSVL.

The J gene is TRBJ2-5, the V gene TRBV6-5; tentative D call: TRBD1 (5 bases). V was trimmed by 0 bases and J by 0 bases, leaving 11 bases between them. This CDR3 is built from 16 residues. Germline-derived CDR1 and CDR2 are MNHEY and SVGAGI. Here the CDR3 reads CASSYSRAEYQETQYF. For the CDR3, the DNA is TGTGCCAGCAGTTACTCCAGGGCCGAGTACCAAGAGACCCAGTACTTC.

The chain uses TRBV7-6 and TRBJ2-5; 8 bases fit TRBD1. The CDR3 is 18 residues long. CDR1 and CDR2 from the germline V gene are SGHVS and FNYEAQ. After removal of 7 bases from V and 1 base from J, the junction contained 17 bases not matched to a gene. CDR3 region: CASTLIMAGGRRQETQYF. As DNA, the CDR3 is TGTGCCAGCACCCTAATTATGGCAGGGGGCCGGCGCCAAGAGACCCAGTACTTC.

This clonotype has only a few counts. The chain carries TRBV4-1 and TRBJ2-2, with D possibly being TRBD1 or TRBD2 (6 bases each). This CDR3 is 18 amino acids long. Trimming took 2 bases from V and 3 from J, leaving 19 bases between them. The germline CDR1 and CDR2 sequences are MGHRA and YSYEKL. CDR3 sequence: CASSQTTTGGLDTGELFF. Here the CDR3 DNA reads TGCGCCAGCAGCCAAACAACTACCGGGGGCCTTGACACCGGGGAGCTGTTTTTT.

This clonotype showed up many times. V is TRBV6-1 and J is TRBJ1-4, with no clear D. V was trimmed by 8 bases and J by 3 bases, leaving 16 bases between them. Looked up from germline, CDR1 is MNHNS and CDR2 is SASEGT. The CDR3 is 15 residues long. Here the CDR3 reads CASSISSTPNEKLFF. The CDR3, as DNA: TGTGCCAGCTCTATTAGTTCCACCCCTAATGAAAAACTGTTTTTT.

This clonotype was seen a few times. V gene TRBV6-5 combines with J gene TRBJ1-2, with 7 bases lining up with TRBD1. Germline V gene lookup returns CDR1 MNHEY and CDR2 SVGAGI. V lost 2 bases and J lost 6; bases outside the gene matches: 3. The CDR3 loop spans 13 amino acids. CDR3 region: CASSYAGTDGYTF. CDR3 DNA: TGTGCCAGCAGTTACGCCGGGACAGATGGCTACACCTTC.

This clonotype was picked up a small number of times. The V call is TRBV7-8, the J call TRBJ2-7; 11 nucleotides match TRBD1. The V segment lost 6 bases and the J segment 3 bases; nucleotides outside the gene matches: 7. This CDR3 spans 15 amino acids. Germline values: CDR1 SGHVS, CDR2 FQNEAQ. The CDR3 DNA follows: TGTGCCAGCAGTCGGACAGGGGGCAGGATCTACGAGCAGTACGTC. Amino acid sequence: CASSRTGGRIYEQYV.

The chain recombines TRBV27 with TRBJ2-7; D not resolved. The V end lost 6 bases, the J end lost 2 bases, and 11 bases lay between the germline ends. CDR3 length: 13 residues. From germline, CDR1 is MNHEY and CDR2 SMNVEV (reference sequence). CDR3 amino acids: CASSTDGPYEQYF. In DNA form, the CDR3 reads TGTGCCAGCAGCACCGACGGACCCTACGAGCAGTACTTC.

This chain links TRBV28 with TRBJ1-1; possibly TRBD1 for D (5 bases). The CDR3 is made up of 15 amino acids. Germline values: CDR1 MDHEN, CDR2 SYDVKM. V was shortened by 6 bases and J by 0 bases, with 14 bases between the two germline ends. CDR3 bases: TGTGCCAGCAGGTGGGCAGGGCTCATGAACACTGAAGCTTTCTTT. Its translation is CASRWAGLMNTEAFF.

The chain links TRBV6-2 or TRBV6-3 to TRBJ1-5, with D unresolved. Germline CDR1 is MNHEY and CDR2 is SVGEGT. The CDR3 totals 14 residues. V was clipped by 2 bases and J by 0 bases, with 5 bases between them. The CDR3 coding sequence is TGTGCCAGCAGTTACGTCGATAGCAATCAGCCCCAGCATTTT. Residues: CASSYVDSNQPQHF.

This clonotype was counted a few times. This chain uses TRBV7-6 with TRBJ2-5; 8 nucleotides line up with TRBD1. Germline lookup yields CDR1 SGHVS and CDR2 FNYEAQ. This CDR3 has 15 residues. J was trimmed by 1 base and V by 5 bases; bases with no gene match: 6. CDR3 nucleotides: TGTGCCAGCAGCCCTCGGGGGACAGGCCAAGAGACCCAGTACTTC. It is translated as CASSPRGTGQETQYF.

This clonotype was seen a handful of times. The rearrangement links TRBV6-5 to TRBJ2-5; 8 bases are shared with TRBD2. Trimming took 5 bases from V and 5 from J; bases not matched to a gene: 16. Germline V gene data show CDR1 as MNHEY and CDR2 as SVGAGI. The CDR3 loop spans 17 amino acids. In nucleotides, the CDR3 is TGTGCCAGCAGTCCTACGAGGGGGGCTCCGGGGGGGGAGACCCAGTACTTC. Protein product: CASSPTRGAPGGETQYF.